The 13 T cell receptor beta chains reported below all come from one sample, sequenced in a study of cytomegalovirus exposure and HLA in healthy donors. PCR primers comprised 60 Vbeta and 13 Jbeta primers. The assay was immunoSEQ multiplex PCR, and TCRdb's table has in-frame clones only and misses some. The table records almost 200,000 clones, roughly 85% of them present only once. Sequencing was done on a sample of PBMCs. The receptors stem from a woman in her 30s in good health and CMV-seropositive.

In the case of this clone: Distinct nucleotide sequences in the sample also encode this CDR3. V and J are TRBV11-3 and TRBJ1-1, with 7 bases fitting TRBD1. Looked up from germline, CDR1 is SGHNT and CDR2 is YENEEA. J gave up 3 bases and V 4 bases, and 2 bases lay outside the gene matches. The CDR3 is 13 residues long. The CDR3, as DNA: TGTGCCAGCAGCTCCGACAGGGACACTGAAGCTTTCTTT. This gives the protein CASSSDRDTEAFF.

This clone occurred a few times. The chain recombines TRBV6-5 with TRBJ1-6; D remains unclear. The germline V gene has CDR1 MNHEY and CDR2 SVGAGI. With 2 bases removed from V and 10 bases from J, the gap between germline ends came to 12 bases. The CDR3 has 14 residues. The DNA of the CDR3 is TGTGCCAGCAGTTACCAAGGGAGTGACTCACCCCTCCACTTT. It codes for CASSYQGSDSPLHF.

The chain carries TRBV2 and TRBJ2-7; D is uncertain. Looked up from germline, CDR1 is SNHLY and CDR2 is FYNNEI. The V end was cut by 0 bases, the J end by 4 bases, with 7 bases between. The CDR3 spans 13 residues. CDR3 DNA sequence: TGTGCCAGCAGTGAAGCCAGAGGTTACGAGCAGTACTTC. Residues: CASSEARGYEQYF.

The rearrangement uses TRBV28 and TRBJ2-1; D gene ambiguous. The V gene lost 8 bases and the J gene lost 4 bases, with 6 bases spanning the gap. This CDR3 has 11 residues. Germline V gene data show CDR1 as MDHEN and CDR2 as SYDVKM. CDR3 sequence reads: CASRDYNEQFF. DNA of the CDR3: TGTGCCAGCCGCGATTACAATGAGCAGTTCTTC. Full variable domain (missing parts from reference TRBV28 and TRBJ2-1): DVKVTQSSRYLVKRTGEKVFLECVQDMDHENMFWYRQDPGLGLRLIYFSYDVKMKEKGDIPEGYSVSREKKERFSLILESASTNQTSMYLCASRDYNEQFFGPGTRLTVL.

The chain carries TRBV7-9 and TRBJ1-2; the D gene is possibly TRBD1 (5 bases). With 4 bases removed from V and 7 bases from J, the gap between germline ends came to 13 bases. Germline assignment: CDR1 SEHNR and CDR2 FQNEAQ (reference sequence). The CDR3 length is 13 residues. The CDR3, as DNA: TGTGCCAGCAGCTCGTCGTTGGGGCTTGGCTACACCTTC. Encoded protein: CASSSSLGLGYTF. Variable domain in full (rest from reference TRBV7-9 and TRBJ1-2): DTGVSQNPRHKITKRGQNVTFRCDPISEHNRLYWYRQTLGQGPEFLTYFQNEAQLEKSRLLSDRFSAERPKGSFSTLEIQRTEQGDSAMYLCASSSSLGLGYTFGSGTRLTVV.

The V and J genes are TRBV4-3 and TRBJ2-4, with a possible D match to TRBD1 (6 bases). Germline lookup yields CDR1 LGHNA and CDR2 YSLEER. The ends were cut back, 2 bases at V and 6 bases at J, with 8 bases in the middle. The CDR3 is 13 residues long. The CDR3 sequence: CASSQTQGNIQYF. Here the CDR3 DNA reads TGCGCCAGCAGCCAAACACAGGGAAACATTCAGTACTTC.

The V gene is TRBV30, the J gene TRBJ2-4, with a possible D match to TRBD2 (5 bases). This CDR3 spans 10 amino acids. The V gene's germline CDR1 is GTSNPN and CDR2 SVGIG (reference sequence). The germline V and J ends were trimmed by 1 base and 15 bases, with 10 bases remaining between them. In DNA, the CDR3 is TGTGCCTGGAGTGGAGGGCGGTGGTACTTC. Amino acids: CAWSGGRWYF. Based on the CDR3 plus reference TRBV30 and TRBJ2-4, the full variable domain is SQTIHQWPATLVQPVGSPLSLECTVEGTSNPNLYWYRQAAGRGLQLLFYSVGIGQISSEVPQNLSASRPQDRQFILSSKKLLLSDSGFYLCAWSGGRWYFGAGTRLSVL.

The chain recombines TRBV6-6 with TRBJ2-1; no clear D gene. Between the trimmed V and J ends, which lost 7 bases and 8 bases, there was a span of 12 bases. This CDR3 is built from 12 residues. Looked up from germline, CDR1 is MNHNY and CDR2 is SVGAGI (reference sequence). The CDR3 bases are TGTGCCAGCACCACCAGGCCCCATGAGCAGTTCTTC. Translating gives CASTTRPHEQFF.

The chain joins TRBV5-5 to TRBJ2-7; D is possibly TRBD2 (5 bases). Germline V lookup: CDR1 SGHKS, CDR2 YYEKEE (reference sequence). This CDR3 has 17 amino acids. Trimming took off 0 bases at V and 0 bases at J, with 16 bases between the two ends. CDR3 region: CASSLASISRDSYEQYF. CDR3 bases: TGTGCCAGCAGCTTGGCCTCTATTAGCCGGGACTCCTACGAGCAGTACTTC.

This rearrangement joins TRBV2 to TRBJ1-5; 10 bases are shared with TRBD1. Germline trimming cut 6 bases from V and 3 bases from J; bases unmatched to any gene: 5. CDR1 and CDR2 (germline): SNHLY, FYNNEI. The length of the CDR3 is 15 residues. The CDR3 loop is CASRLRQGANQPQHF. The CDR3 DNA reads as TGTGCCAGCAGGTTGCGACAGGGGGCCAATCAGCCCCAGCATTTT.

The J gene is TRBJ2-5, the V gene TRBV10-3; D remains unclear. V lost 6 bases to trimming and J lost 5 bases, with 13 bases between them. The germline V gene encodes CDR1 ENHRY and CDR2 SYGVKD. This CDR3 spans 13 amino acids. The DNA for the CDR3 is TGTGCCATCAGAATAGAGCCCGGGGAGACCCAGTACTTC. Translating it yields CAIRIEPGETQYF.

The rearrangement joins TRBV5-4 to TRBJ1-2, with D unresolved. This CDR3 is built from 20 residues. CDR1 SGHNT and CDR2 YYREEE come from the germline V gene (reference sequence). Deletions cut 0 bases from V and 5 bases from J, with 29 bases between. In nucleotides, the CDR3 is TGTGCCAGCAGCTTGGACGGCGTTATTGGGCCCCTGGTCTCGATATATGGCTACACCTTC. It codes for CASSLDGVIGPLVSIYGYTF.

The chain recombines TRBV6-6 with TRBJ2-4; possible D gene TRBD2, 5 bases. This CDR3 comprises 14 residues. The V gene lost 4 bases and the J gene lost 0 bases, with 7 bases spanning the gap. CDR1 is MNHNY, CDR2 SVGAGI, per germline (reference sequence). The CDR3 loop is CASSSGLAKNIQYF. The CDR3 DNA is TGTGCCAGCAGTTCAGGACTAGCCAAAAACATTCAGTACTTC.